Shown below are 17 T cell receptor beta chains from a single sample sequenced in a study of cytotoxic CD8 clonotypes in ibrutinib-treated CLL. Clones were read by immunoSEQ multiplex PCR, and TCRdb kept only the in-frame ones, dropping some. The sample contains hundreds of thousands of clones, 70% of which appear only once. The sample in question was PBMCs, obtained after 24 months of ibrutinib treatment. These receptors came from a human donor with chronic lymphocytic leukemia.

This clone has only one observation. In DNA form, the CDR3 reads TGTGCCAGCAGGGGGGGCGAACAAAACAGGGAAAAACTGTTTTTT. This sequence encodes CASRGGEQNREKLFF. This chain uses TRBV27 with TRBJ1-4, with a weak D call TRBD1 (6 bases). The CDR3 runs to 15 residues. Trimming left V 6 bases short and J 8 bases short, with 19 bases between. The germline CDR1 and CDR2 sequences are MNHEY and SMNVEV (reference sequence). Based on the CDR3 plus reference TRBV27 and TRBJ1-4, the full variable domain is EAQVTQNPRYLITVTGKKLTVTCSQNMNHEYMSWYRQDPGLGLRQIYYSMNVEVTDKGDVPEGYKVSRKEKRNFPLILESPSPNQTSLYFCASRGGEQNREKLFFGSGTQLSVL.

The chain links TRBV25-1 to TRBJ2-1; 8 bases are a match to TRBD1. Per germline, CDR1 MGHDK and CDR2 SYGVNS. Trimming took 8 bases from V and 9 from J; bases not matched to a gene: 9. CDR3 length: 13 amino acids. CDR3 protein: CASQPTGVGEQFF. Here the CDR3 DNA reads TGTGCCAGCCAACCGACAGGGGTTGGTGAGCAGTTCTTC.

V usage is TRBV7-3 and J usage is TRBJ2-1; no clear D. Deletions cut 5 bases from V and 8 bases from J, with 13 bases between. The CDR3 loop spans 13 amino acids. The germline CDR1 and CDR2 sequences are SGHTA and FQGTGA. CDR3 residues: CASSPNGRHEQFF. For the CDR3, the DNA is TGTGCCAGCAGCCCAAACGGACGCCATGAGCAGTTCTTC.

The V gene is TRBV29-1, the J gene TRBJ2-1, with TRBD2 matching over 9 bases. Germline assignment: CDR1 SQVTM and CDR2 ANQGSEA. This CDR3 spans 12 amino acids. Losses at the gene ends were 7 bases for V and 7 bases for J; bases not matched to a gene: 5. The CDR3 region has the DNA TGCAGCGCCTTGGGACTAGCTAATGAGCAGTTCTTC. It yields the protein CSALGLANEQFF.

The chain couples TRBV29-1 to TRBJ1-1; D unclear. The CDR3 consists of 18 residues. Germline assignment: CDR1 SQVTM and CDR2 ANQGSEA. Trimming removed 4 bases from V and 2 bases from J, with 26 bases in between. The CDR3: CSVGLLTRSGLPNTEAFF. The CDR3 DNA is TGCAGCGTTGGTCTGTTGACCAGGAGTGGACTACCTAACACTGAAGCTTTCTTT.

The chain recombines TRBV9 with TRBJ1-2, with D maybe TRBD1 (5 bases). Germline V gene sequence: CDR1 SGDLS, CDR2 YYNGEE. Deletions cut 2 bases from V and 7 bases from J, with 6 bases between. The CDR3 runs to 11 residues. CDR3 protein: CASSVQGGYTF. Written as DNA, the CDR3 is TGTGCCAGCAGCGTCCAGGGTGGCTACACCTTC.

CDR3 coding DNA: TGTGCCAGCAGCTCCGACAGGGATCGTCAGCCCCAGCATTTT. It codes for CASSSDRDRQPQHF. The chain links TRBV7-2 to TRBJ1-5; 7 nucleotides agree with TRBD1. The CDR3 covers 14 residues. CDR1 is SGHTA, CDR2 FQGNSA, per germline. The V segment lost 4 bases and the J segment 6 bases; nucleotides outside the gene matches: 6.

V is TRBV5-1 and J is TRBJ2-3; TRBD1 matches at 7 bases. The CDR3 totals 17 residues. Germline loops: CDR1 SGHRS, CDR2 YFSETQ. Trimming took 4 bases from V and 2 from J; bases not matched to a gene: 13. The CDR3 reads CASSPIRQGGPTDTQYF. CDR3 nucleotide sequence: TGCGCCAGCAGCCCTATCAGACAGGGTGGTCCCACAGATACGCAGTATTTT. The full variable domain, rest sourced from reference TRBV5-1 and TRBJ2-3, is KAGVTQTPRYLIKTRGQQVTLSCSPISGHRSVSWYQQTPGQGLQFLFEYFSETQRNKGNFPGRFSGRQFSNSRSEMNVSTLELGDSALYLCASSPIRQGGPTDTQYFGPGTRLTVL.

The chain has TRBV28 and TRBJ2-1; D remains ambiguous. The germline gives CDR1 MDHEN, CDR2 SYDVKM. V lost 1 base and J 6 bases, leaving 16 bases between the germline ends. This CDR3 has 16 amino acids. In DNA, the CDR3 is TGTGCCAGCAGTTTATTCCTTGATCAGCTCGGCAATGAGCAGTTCTTC. This translates into CASSLFLDQLGNEQFF.

This clone was seen once. V gene TRBV19 combines with J gene TRBJ2-7; 10 bases line up with TRBD2. The CDR3 runs to 16 residues. The germline V gene has CDR1 LNHDA and CDR2 SQIVND (reference sequence). The junction had 11 bases not matched to a gene; V was cut back by 3 bases and J by 6 bases. The CDR3 loop reads CASSISASGSMGEQYF. Written as DNA, the CDR3 is TGTGCCAGTAGTATCTCGGCTAGCGGGAGTATGGGCGAGCAGTACTTC. Combining the CDR3 with reference TRBV19 and TRBJ2-7 gives the whole variable domain DGGITQSPKYLFRKEGQNVTLSCEQNLNHDAMYWYRQDPGQGLRLIYYSQIVNDFQKGDIAEGYSVSREKKESFPLTVTSAQKNPTAFYLCASSISASGSMGEQYFGPGTRLTVT.

The rearrangement uses TRBV11-2 and TRBJ2-5; D unresolved. CDR1 SGHAT and CDR2 FQNNGV come from the germline V gene. The germline V and J ends were trimmed by 1 base and 7 bases, with 1 base remaining between them. The CDR3 length is 10 residues. In DNA form, the CDR3 reads TGTGCCAGCAGCTTAGGGACCCAGTACTTC. Translating gives CASSLGTQYF.

The chain employs TRBV7-2 and TRBJ1-1, with D possibly matching TRBD1 (5 bases). Trimming cost V 5 bases and J 1 base, with 20 bases left between them. Germline V lookup: CDR1 SGHTA, CDR2 FQGNSA. The CDR3 loop spans 17 amino acids. CDR3 region: CASSHSEGLFRNTEAFF. DNA for the CDR3: TGTGCCAGCAGCCACTCGGAGGGGCTCTTTAGGAACACTGAAGCTTTCTTT. The whole variable domain, remainder taken from reference TRBV7-2 and TRBJ1-1, is GAGVSQSPSNKVTEKGKDVELRCDPISGHTALYWYRQSLGQGLEFLIYFQGNSAPDKSGLPSDRFSAERTGGSVSTLTIQRTQQEDSAVYLCASSHSEGLFRNTEAFFGQGTRLTVV.

The chain recombines TRBV9 with TRBJ1-1, with D possibly matching TRBD1 (6 bases). The CDR3 has 16 amino acids. CDR1 and CDR2 from the germline V gene are SGDLS and YYNGEE. Trimming stripped 2 bases from V and 4 bases from J, with 18 bases between. Written as DNA, the CDR3 is TGTGCCAGCAGCGTGAGTCCCCAGGGGATCAGCACTGAAGCTTTCTTT. This gives the protein CASSVSPQGISTEAFF. The full variable domain, its missing parts supplied by reference TRBV9 and TRBJ1-1, is DSGVTQTPKHLITATGQRVTLRCSPRSGDLSVYWYQQSLDQGLQFLIQYYNGEERAKGNILERFSAQQFPDLHSELNLSSLELGDSALYFCASSVSPQGISTEAFFGQGTRLTVV.

The genes are TRBV7-9 and TRBJ2-1; no clear D gene. In germline, CDR1 is SEHNR, CDR2 FQNEAQ (reference sequence). The CDR3 runs 13 residues. Trimming removed 8 bases at V and 5 bases at J, with 13 bases between. Here the CDR3 DNA reads TGTGCCAGCGGCCCTCTTCGGGACAATGAGCAGTTCTTC. This encodes CASGPLRDNEQFF.

The chain employs TRBV30 and TRBJ2-7, with 7 bases matching TRBD2. V lost 3 bases, J lost 6 bases, and 8 bases stayed unmatched. This CDR3 is built from 13 residues. CDR1 is GTSNPN, CDR2 SVGIG, per germline (reference sequence). Here the CDR3 reads CAWSPGTKIEQYF. CDR3 bases: TGTGCCTGGAGCCCCGGGACTAAGATCGAGCAGTACTTC.

V gene TRBV13 combines with J gene TRBJ2-7, with D unclear. There are 12 residues in the CDR3. Trimming removed 5 bases at V and 0 bases at J, with 5 bases between. Looked up from germline, CDR1 is PRHDT and CDR2 is FYEKMQ (reference sequence). CDR3 bases: TGTGCCAGCAGCAATTACTCCTACGAGCAGTACTTC. Translated: CASSNYSYEQYF.

V is TRBV5-1 and J is TRBJ1-5; no clear D. This CDR3 spans 13 amino acids. CDR1 is SGHRS, CDR2 YFSETQ, per germline. The V end lost 2 bases, the J end lost 6 bases, and 9 bases lay between the germline ends. CDR3 protein: CASSFGVGQPQHF. In DNA form, the CDR3 reads TGCGCCAGCAGCTTTGGGGTGGGTCAGCCCCAGCATTTT. The complete variable domain, with remaining parts taken from reference TRBV5-1 and TRBJ1-5, reads KAGVTQTPRYLIKTRGQQVTLSCSPISGHRSVSWYQQTPGQGLQFLFEYFSETQRNKGNFPGRFSGRQFSNSRSEMNVSTLELGDSALYLCASSFGVGQPQHFGDGTRLSIL.